A single sample is the source of the 9 T cell receptor beta chains below, sequenced in a study of cytomegalovirus exposure and HLA in healthy donors (dated by TCRdb to 2015 to 2018). The method behind the library was the immunoSEQ multiplex PCR assay. For the multiplex PCR, a mixture combining 60 forward primers for TCR Vbeta segments and 13 reverse primers for TCR Jbeta segments was used. TCRdb's version of the immuneACCESS table is confined to in-frame rearrangements and falls short of the full clone set. An unresolved V gene accounts for under half of the shortfall where checked; the remainder is of unknown origin. The sample table records more than 85,000 clones; 83% of these occur just once. The ten largest clones take up 5% to 6.5% of the sample. The sample comprised PBMCs. Every receptor here comes from a man between 18 and 29 years old in good health and CMV-seronegative.

For this clone: A junction boundary mismatches the germline segment, possibly from a read error. This chain uses TRBV5-1 with TRBJ1-1; TRBD1 agrees at 9 bases. The CDR3 loop spans 15 amino acids. Germline V gene sequence: CDR1 SGHRS, CDR2 YFSETQ. CDR3 residues: CASSSRDRVNTEAFF. CDR3 in DNA: TGTGCCAGCAGCTCAAGGGACAGGGTGAACACTGAAGCTTTCTTT.

The chain links TRBV28 to TRBJ2-5, with a possible D match to TRBD2 (6 bases). The ends were cut back, 6 bases at V and 1 base at J, with 12 bases in the middle. CDR3 length equals 14 residues. Germline V gives CDR1 MDHEN, CDR2 SYDVKM. CDR3: CASSRIAVQETQYF. In DNA form, the CDR3 reads TGTGCCAGCAGCCGTATAGCGGTCCAAGAGACCCAGTACTTC.

The chain couples TRBV10-3 to TRBJ2-1; D is possibly TRBD1 (5 bases). The CDR3 runs 16 residues. V lost 2 bases to trimming and J lost 3 bases, with 14 bases between them. Germline V CDR1 and CDR2: ENHRY, SYGVKD. CDR3 nucleotides: TGTGCCATCAGTGAGGGCTTAAGGGGATACTACAATGAGCAGTTCTTC. Its translation: CAISEGLRGYYNEQFF.

The chain employs TRBV27 and TRBJ2-7, with 10 bases identical to TRBD2. The CDR3 has 15 residues. Germline loops: CDR1 MNHEY, CDR2 SMNVEV (reference sequence). J lost 4 bases, V lost 8 bases, and 11 bases had no gene match. The CDR3 DNA reads as TGTGCCAGCTCCCCGGCCGAAGCGGGAGGGTACGAGCAGTACTTC. It is translated as CASSPAEAGGYEQYF.

The chain uses TRBV19 and TRBJ2-6; D is perhaps TRBD2 (6 bases). Trimming took off 1 base at V and 6 bases at J, with 16 bases between the two ends. The length of the CDR3 is 17 residues. Germline V gene sequence: CDR1 LNHDA, CDR2 SQIVND (reference sequence). The chain's CDR3 is CASSIGRDGWEANVLTF. The CDR3 nucleotides read TGTGCCAGTAGTATAGGGCGGGACGGGTGGGAGGCCAACGTCCTGACTTTC. Together with reference TRBV19 and TRBJ2-6, the CDR3 gives the full variable domain: DGGITQSPKYLFRKEGQNVTLSCEQNLNHDAMYWYRQDPGQGLRLIYYSQIVNDFQKGDIAEGYSVSREKKESFPLTVTSAQKNPTAFYLCASSIGRDGWEANVLTFGAGSRLTVL.

J is TRBJ2-1 and V is TRBV4-1; 11 bases agree with TRBD2. The CDR3 loop spans 16 amino acids. With V trimmed by 0 bases and J by 8 bases, 6 bases remained unmatched. CDR1 is MGHRA, CDR2 YSYEKL, per germline. This chain's CDR3 is CASSQEMVAGGDEQFF. CDR3 bases: TGCGCCAGCAGCCAAGAAATGGTAGCGGGAGGGGATGAGCAGTTCTTC.

The chain employs TRBV6-5 and TRBJ2-7; 7 nucleotides line up with TRBD1. V gave up 6 bases and J gave up 6 bases; unmatched junction bases: 14. The CDR3 has 15 residues. Germline V gene lookup returns CDR1 MNHEY and CDR2 SVGAGI. The CDR3 loop is CASSLGQARESEQYF. The CDR3 coding sequence is TGTGCCAGCAGCCTCGGACAGGCGAGGGAGTCCGAGCAGTACTTC.

The chain couples TRBV7-9 to TRBJ2-1; 7 nucleotides align to TRBD2. Trimming removed 5 bases from V and 5 bases from J; junction bases left unmatched: 9. Germline CDR1 SEHNR, CDR2 FQNEAQ (reference sequence). The CDR3 loop spans 15 amino acids. The CDR3 DNA is TGTGCCAGCAGCCTCCCGGGGCTAGCGGACAATGAGCAGTTCTTC. It codes for CASSLPGLADNEQFF.

This sequence joins TRBV18 and TRBJ2-2; TRBD1 aligns across 9 bases. Germline-derived CDR1 and CDR2 are KGHSH and LQKENI. The CDR3 spans 15 residues. V was pared by 3 bases and J by 6 bases, with 5 bases of the junction left unmatched. CDR3 amino acids: CASSPRDRVPGELFF. CDR3 in DNA: TGTGCCAGCTCACCCCGGGACAGGGTTCCCGGGGAGCTGTTTTTT.